This entry is about one T cell receptor (beta chain). Antigen: not known. Quantitative 5'-RACE with molecular barcodes generated TCR beta libraries. TCRdb fed the 5' RACE reads into MiXCR, producing one record per CDR3 protein. Here the sample spans almost 250,000 distinct CDR3 sequences, 32% being singletons. CDR1 is LNHDA, CDR2 SQIVND, per germline (reference sequence). Trimming cost V 7 bases and J 7 bases, with 14 bases left between them. CDR3 length: 13 residues. These data come from a study of CD8 T cells in ankylosing spondylitis. Study-wide points: There were earlier reports of some motif variants in reactive arthritis synovial fluid and blood. Disease-linked clones reportedly showed significant enrichment in matched ankylosing spondylitis synovial fluid.

The sequence was obtained from a male donor with ankylosing spondylitis or in good health (not recorded which). Sequencing used blood, either unsorted or a sorted T cell fraction (not recorded which). This chain links TRBV19 with TRBJ1-5; a weak D match, TRBD1 (5 bases). The CDR3 loop is CASTLGGGQPQHF. CDR3 bases: TGTGCCAGTACCCTGGGGGGTGGGCAGCCCCAGCATTTT.